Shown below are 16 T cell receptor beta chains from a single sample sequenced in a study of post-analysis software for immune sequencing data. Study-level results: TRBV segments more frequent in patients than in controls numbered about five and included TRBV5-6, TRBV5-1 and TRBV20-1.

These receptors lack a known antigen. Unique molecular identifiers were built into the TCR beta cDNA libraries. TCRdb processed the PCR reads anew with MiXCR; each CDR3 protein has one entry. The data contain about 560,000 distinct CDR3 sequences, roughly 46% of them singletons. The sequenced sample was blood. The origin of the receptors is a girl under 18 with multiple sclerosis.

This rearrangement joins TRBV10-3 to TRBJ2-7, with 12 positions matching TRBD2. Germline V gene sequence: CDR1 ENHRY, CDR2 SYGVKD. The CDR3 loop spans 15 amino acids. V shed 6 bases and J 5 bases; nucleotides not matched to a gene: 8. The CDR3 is CAISPGTSGFDEQYF. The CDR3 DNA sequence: TGTGCCATCAGCCCCGGGACTAGCGGGTTCGACGAGCAGTACTTC.

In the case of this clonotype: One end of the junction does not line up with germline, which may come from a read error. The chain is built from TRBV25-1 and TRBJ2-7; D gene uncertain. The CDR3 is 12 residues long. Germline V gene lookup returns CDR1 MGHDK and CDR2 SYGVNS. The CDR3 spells CASSLGAYERYF. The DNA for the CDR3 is TGTGCCAGCAGTCTTGGAGCTTACGAGCGGTACTTC.

This CDR3 is CASSSYPTVPAGTDTQYF. CDR3 bases: TGTGCCAGCAGCTCCTACCCGACGGTACCTGCTGGCACAGATACGCAGTATTTT. J is TRBJ2-3 and V is TRBV7-9, with no clear D. From germline, CDR1 is SEHNR and CDR2 FQNEAQ (reference sequence). The CDR3 sequence is 18 residues long. Trimming left V 4 bases short and J 1 base short, with 21 bases between. Based on the CDR3 plus reference TRBV7-9 and TRBJ2-3, the full variable domain is DTGVSQNPRHKITKRGQNVTFRCDPISEHNRLYWYRQTLGQGPEFLTYFQNEAQLEKSRLLSDRFSAERPKGSFSTLEIQRTEQGDSAMYLCASSSYPTVPAGTDTQYFGPGTRLTVL.

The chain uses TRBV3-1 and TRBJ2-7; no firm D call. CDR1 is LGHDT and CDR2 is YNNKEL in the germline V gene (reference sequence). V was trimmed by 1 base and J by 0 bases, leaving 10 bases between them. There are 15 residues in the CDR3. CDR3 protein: CASSQGGPSSYEQYF. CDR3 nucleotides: TGTGCCAGCAGCCAAGGCGGCCCAAGCTCCTACGAGCAGTACTTC.

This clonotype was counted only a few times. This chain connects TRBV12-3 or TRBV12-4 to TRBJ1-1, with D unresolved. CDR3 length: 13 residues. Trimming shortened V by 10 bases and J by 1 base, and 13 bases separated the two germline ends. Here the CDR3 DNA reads TGTGCCACCCGACATCGGGAGAACACTGAAGCTTTCTTT. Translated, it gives CATRHRENTEAFF.

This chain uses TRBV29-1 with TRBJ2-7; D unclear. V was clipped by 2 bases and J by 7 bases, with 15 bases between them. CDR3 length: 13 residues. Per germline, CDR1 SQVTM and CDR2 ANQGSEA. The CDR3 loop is CSVESQARREQYF. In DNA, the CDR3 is TGCAGCGTTGAATCTCAGGCGCGCCGGGAGCAGTACTTC.

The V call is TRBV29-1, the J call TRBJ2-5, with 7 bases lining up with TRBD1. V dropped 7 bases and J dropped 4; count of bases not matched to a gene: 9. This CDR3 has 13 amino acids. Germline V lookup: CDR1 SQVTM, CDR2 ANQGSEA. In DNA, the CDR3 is TGCAGCGCCGATACAGGGGACCCAGAGACCCAGTACTTC. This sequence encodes CSADTGDPETQYF.

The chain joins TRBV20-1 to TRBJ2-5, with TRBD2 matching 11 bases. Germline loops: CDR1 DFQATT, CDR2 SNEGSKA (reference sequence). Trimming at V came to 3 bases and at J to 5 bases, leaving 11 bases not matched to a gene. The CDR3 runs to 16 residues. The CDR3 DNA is TGCAGTGCTAGGTCGGAGACTAGCGGGGCGTTGGAGACCCAGTACTTC. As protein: CSARSETSGALETQYF.

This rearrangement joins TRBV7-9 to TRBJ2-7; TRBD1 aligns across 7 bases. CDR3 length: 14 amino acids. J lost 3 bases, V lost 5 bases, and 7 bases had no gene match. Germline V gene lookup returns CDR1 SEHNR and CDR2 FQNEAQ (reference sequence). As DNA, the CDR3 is TGTGCCAGCAGCAACCCGGGACAGAACTACGAGCAGTACTTC. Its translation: CASSNPGQNYEQYF.

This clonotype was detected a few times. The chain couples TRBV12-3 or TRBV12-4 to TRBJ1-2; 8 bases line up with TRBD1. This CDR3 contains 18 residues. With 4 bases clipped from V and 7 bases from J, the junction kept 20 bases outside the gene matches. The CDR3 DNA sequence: TGTGCCAGCAGTTCGGCAGGGGCAGGGGGCGCGTTCGTTGGTGGCTACACCTTC. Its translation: CASSSAGAGGAFVGGYTF.

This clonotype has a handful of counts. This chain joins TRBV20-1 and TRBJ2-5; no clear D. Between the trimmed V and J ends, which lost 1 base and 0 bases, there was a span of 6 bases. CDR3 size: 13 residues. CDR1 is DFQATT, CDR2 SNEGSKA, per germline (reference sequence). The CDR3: CSARVDDQETQYF. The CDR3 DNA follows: TGCAGTGCTAGAGTGGACGACCAAGAGACCCAGTACTTC.

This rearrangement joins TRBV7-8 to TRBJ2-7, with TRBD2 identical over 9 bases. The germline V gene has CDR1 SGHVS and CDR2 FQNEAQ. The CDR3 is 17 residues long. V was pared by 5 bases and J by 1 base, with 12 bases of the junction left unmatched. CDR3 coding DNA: TGTGCCAGCAGCGCAGGGGCTAGCGGGACCTTTTCCTACGAGCAGTACTTC. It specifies CASSAGASGTFSYEQYF.

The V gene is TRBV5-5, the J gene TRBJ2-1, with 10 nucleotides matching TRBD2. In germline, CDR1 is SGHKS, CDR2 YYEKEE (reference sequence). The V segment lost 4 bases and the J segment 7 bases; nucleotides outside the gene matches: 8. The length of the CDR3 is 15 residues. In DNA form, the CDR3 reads TGTGCCAGCAGCCTAAGCGGGAGGGCCGGAAATGAGCAGTTCTTC. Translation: CASSLSGRAGNEQFF.

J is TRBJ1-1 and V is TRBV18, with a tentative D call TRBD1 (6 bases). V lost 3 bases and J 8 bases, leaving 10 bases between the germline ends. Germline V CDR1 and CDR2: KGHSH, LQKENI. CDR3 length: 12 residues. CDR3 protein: CASSPRQEEAFF. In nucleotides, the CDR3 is TGTGCCAGCTCACCTCGACAGGAGGAAGCTTTCTTT. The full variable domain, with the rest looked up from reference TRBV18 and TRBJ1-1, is NAGVMQNPRHLVRRRGQEARLRCSPMKGHSHVYWYRQLPEEGLKFMVYLQKENIIDESGMPKERFSAEFPKEGPSILRIQQVVRGDSAAYFCASSPRQEEAFFGQGTRLTVV.

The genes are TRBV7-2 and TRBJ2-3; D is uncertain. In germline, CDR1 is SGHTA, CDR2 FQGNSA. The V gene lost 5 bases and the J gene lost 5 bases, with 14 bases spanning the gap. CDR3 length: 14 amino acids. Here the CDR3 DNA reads TGTGCCAGCAGCACGCGGAACAACCGAGATACGCAGTATTTT. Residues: CASSTRNNRDTQYF.

The CDR3 reads CSASSGSNNEQFF. For the CDR3, the DNA is TGCAGTGCTAGCTCCGGGAGCAACAATGAGCAGTTCTTC. This sequence joins TRBV20-1 and TRBJ2-1; tentative D call: TRBD2 (6 bases). Per the germline V gene, CDR1 is DFQATT and CDR2 is SNEGSKA (reference sequence). The length of the CDR3 is 13 residues. V was clipped by 3 bases and J by 5 bases, with 11 bases between them.